This TCR beta chain was retrieved from a study of blood T cell repertoires in COVID-19. Study as a whole: The origin of the acute and convalescent COVID-19 samples was the United States, Italy and Spain. In each case, the material was cDNA or gDNA derived from T cells, B-cell-depleted T cells, or PBMCs.

In the original analysis: Scientists estimated how many nucleated cells there were by amplifying reference gene primers. Produced via immunoSEQ multiplex PCR; TCRdb's table is partial and in-frame only. D and trimming come from the DNA, and the V and J calls and clone size come from that table. This sample has approximately 100,000 clones, with 75% to 90% found just once. The germline CDR1 and CDR2 sequences are MNHEY and SMNVEV (reference sequence). The CDR3 sequence is 11 residues long. V trimming: 6 bases; J trimming: 11 bases; junction bases outside the gene matches: 3. The receptor was derived from a human donor with acute or convalescent COVID-19. The donor label of this sample is uncertain. The chain combines TRBV27 with TRBJ1-1; 10 bases map to TRBD1. The material sequenced was peripheral blood. The DNA of the CDR3 is TGTGCCAGCAGGAGACAGGGGGCCGCTTTCTTT. Protein: CASRRQGAAFF.